This is a list of T cell receptor beta chains from one sample in a study of PD-L1 blockade in urothelial cancer. Method: immunoSEQ multiplex PCR; TCRdb's copy keeps in-frame clones and lacks some. The sample lists tens of thousands of clones, roughly 87% seen once, with roughly 14% in the top ten. Material: PBMCs, obtained around atezolizumab (anti-PD-L1) treatment. The receptors were sampled from a woman in her fifties or sixties with urothelial cancer. CDR3s include the opening cysteine and the closing phenylalanine or tryptophan. Fields, in order: clone size, V gene, J gene, D gene, CDR3 protein, CDR3 DNA. D genes are given only for firm matches. Rows may omit the clone size; those that give it use once, few, many or a size class.

few	TRBV5-4	TRBJ2-1	TRBD1	CASSQVDRVDEQFF	TGTGCCAGCAGCCAAGTCGACAGGGTTGATGAGCAGTTCTTC
few	TRBV19	TRBJ1-6	TRBD1	CASTGDRGRNSPLHF	TGTGCCAGTACTGGGGACAGGGGACGCAATTCACCCCTCCACTTT
NA	TRBV5-4	TRBJ2-1	TRBD2	CASSLVLAGPGQFF	TGTGCCAGCAGCTTGGTACTAGCGGGACCCGGGCAGTTCTTC
NA	TRBV29-1	TRBJ2-2	NA	CSVLGGRTGELFF	TGCAGCGTTTTGGGTGGGAGAACCGGGGAGCTGTTTTTT
NA	TRBV6-5	TRBJ1-5	NA	CASSYRGNQPQHF	TGTGCCAGCAGTTACAGAGGCAATCAGCCCCAGCATTTT
NA	TRBV7-9	TRBJ2-1	NA	CASSLVVAGSYNEQFF	TGTGCCAGCAGCTTAGTGGTGGCAGGGTCCTACAATGAGCAGTTCTTC
NA	TRBV6-5	TRBJ2-2	NA	CASKKGANTGELFF	TGTGCCAGCAAAAAGGGGGCGAACACCGGGGAGCTGTTTTTT
NA	TRBV6-4	TRBJ2-1	TRBD2	CASSDSASGSSDEQFF	TGTGCCAGCAGTGACTCAGCTAGCGGGAGTTCTGATGAGCAGTTCTTC
NA	TRBV5-1	TRBJ2-7	NA	CASSSSGTYEQYF	TGCGCCAGCAGCTCTTCAGGGACCTACGAGCAGTACTTC
few	TRBV7-9	TRBJ2-2	TRBD1	CASSQPGQGTTGELFF	TGTGCCAGCAGCCAGCCGGGACAGGGGACCACCGGGGAGCTGTTTTTT
NA	TRBV10-3	TRBJ2-5	TRBD1	CAIRGTGLEETQYF	TGTGCCATCAGGGGGACAGGGCTCGAGGAGACCCAGTACTTC
NA	TRBV28	TRBJ1-4	TRBD1	CASSLWTGDIEKLFF	TGTGCCAGCAGTTTGTGGACAGGGGATATTGAAAAACTGTTTTTT
NA	TRBV28	TRBJ1-1	TRBD1	CASSPYRGMNTEAFF	TGTGCCAGCAGCCCATACAGGGGGATGAACACTGAAGCTTTCTTT
NA	TRBV27	TRBJ1-1	TRBD1	CASSVQGLNTEAFF	TGTGCCAGCAGCGTACAGGGGCTGAACACTGAAGCTTTCTTT
NA	TRBV11-2	TRBJ2-2	TRBD1	CASSPRTGLNTGELFF	TGTGCCAGCAGCCCTCGGACAGGTTTGAACACCGGGGAGCTGTTTTTT
NA	TRBV5-7	TRBJ2-1	TRBD2	CASSLLFGGRAFHNEQFF	TGTGCCAGCAGCTTGTTGTTTGGCGGGAGGGCCTTCCACAATGAGCAGTTCTTC
NA	TRBV5-1	TRBJ1-1	NA	CASGGTDTEAFF	TGCGCCAGCGGAGGGACGGACACTGAAGCTTTCTTT
NA	TRBV4-3	TRBJ1-1	TRBD1	CASSQGRQGAFMNTEAFF	TGCGCCAGCAGCCAAGGGCGGCAGGGGGCATTCATGAACACTGAAGCTTTCTTT
NA	TRBV5-8	TRBJ2-7	TRBD1	CASSLVAGGEQYF	TGTGCCAGCAGCTTGGTGGCAGGGGGCGAGCAGTACTTC
few	TRBV5-4	TRBJ1-2	NA	CASSPDSNYGYTF	TGTGCCAGCAGCCCTGACAGTAACTATGGCTACACCTTC
NA	TRBV5-3	TRBJ2-7	TRBD2	CARSLGTSGYYEQYF	TGTGCCAGAAGCTTAGGGACTAGCGGTTATTACGAGCAGTACTTC
NA	TRBV6-6	TRBJ2-7	NA	CASRTTGFHEQYF	TGTGCCAGCAGGACCACAGGGTTCCACGAGCAGTACTTC